The clone carrying this T cell receptor beta chain was found many times. Its antigen is unknown. At one end the junction does not follow the germline gene, possibly because of a read error. MiXCR, run by TCRdb on the reads, gives a single entry per CDR3 protein. Altogether 200,000 to 300,000 distinct CDR3 sequences are present, 9% to 15% being singletons, with the ten largest covering 1.5% to 2%. The data belong to a study of T cell repertoires in cytomegalovirus infection. Whole-study context: Both CMV infection and a matching HLA type were indicated by public TCR beta signatures. Overall study results and limits: Adding up the frequency of public TCR beta families identified people who carried CMV plus the relevant HLA.

This receptor was identified in a human donor in good health (CMV status not recorded). Some clones in this sample may be carry-over from other donors' samples. The sample taken for sequencing was PBMCs.

The CDR3 reads CASGLAGGGNTEAFF. The CDR3 nucleotides read TGTGCCAGCGGCTTAGCAGGGGGGGGGAACACTGAAGCTTTCTTT. The chain combines TRBV7-2 with TRBJ1-1; the match to TRBD1 covers 7 bases. The V gene's germline CDR1 is SGHTA and CDR2 FQGNSA. This CDR3 region has 15 residues.